Shown below are 27 T cell receptor beta chains from a single sample sequenced in a study of T cells after yellow fever vaccination. TCRdb reprocessed the 5' RACE reads with MiXCR, giving one entry per CDR3 protein. The profile shows hundreds of thousands of distinct CDR3 sequences, roughly a sixth of them singletons. The material sequenced was PBMCs, taken before the yellow fever booster vaccination. The receptors derive from a man between 18 and 35 years old who received the YFV17D yellow fever vaccine.

V gene TRBV7-2 combines with J gene TRBJ2-2, with 9 bases aligning to TRBD1. The junction had 1 base not matched to a gene; V was cut back by 4 bases and J by 7 bases. This CDR3 has 13 residues. CDR1 and CDR2 (germline): SGHTA, FQGNSA. CDR3 region: CASSWGQGGELFF. CDR3 DNA sequence: TGTGCCAGCAGCTGGGGACAGGGCGGGGAGCTGTTTTTT.

This clonotype came up a few times. This chain connects TRBV7-8 to TRBJ2-4; D is ambiguous. The CDR3 is 12 residues long. Germline CDR1 is SGHVS and CDR2 is FQNEAQ. Trimming took off 5 bases at V and 9 bases at J, with 11 bases between the two ends. CDR3 loop: CASSPQTAIQYF. In DNA, the CDR3 is TGTGCCAGCAGCCCCCAAACCGCCATTCAGTACTTC.

This clonotype was seen a handful of times. The chain couples TRBV4-2 to TRBJ2-2; 8 bases map to TRBD2. Germline trimming cut 4 bases from V and 4 bases from J; bases unmatched to any gene: 11. CDR3 length: 17 residues. The germline V gene encodes CDR1 LGHNA and CDR2 YNFKEQ. CDR3: CASSPRGPGRGTGELFF. CDR3 sequence (DNA): TGTGCCAGCAGCCCCCGCGGCCCCGGGAGGGGCACCGGGGAGCTGTTTTTT.

V usage is TRBV9 and J usage is TRBJ2-6; D is undetermined. The CDR3 is 14 residues long. Per germline, CDR1 SGDLS and CDR2 YYNGEE. V was pared by 0 bases and J by 2 bases, with 3 bases between. The CDR3 nucleotides read TGTGCCAGCAGCGTAGGTCCTGGGGCCAACGTCCTGACTTTC. Protein sequence: CASSVGPGANVLTF.

There are a few counts of this clonotype. The chain couples TRBV12-3 or TRBV12-4 to TRBJ2-6; D gene ambiguous. V was pared by 6 bases and J by 0 bases, with 9 bases between. The CDR3 extends over 15 amino acids. The CDR3 region is CASRQRYSGANVLTF. CDR3 coding DNA: TGTGCCAGCAGACAAAGGTACTCTGGGGCCAACGTCCTGACTTTC.

V and J are TRBV2 and TRBJ1-5; no clear D gene. This CDR3 has 12 amino acids. Trimming shortened V by 8 bases and J by 2 bases, and 7 bases separated the two germline ends. Germline V gene lookup returns CDR1 SNHLY and CDR2 FYNNEI. This chain's CDR3 is CASDSGNQPQHF. In DNA, the CDR3 is TGTGCCAGCGATTCTGGCAATCAGCCCCAGCATTTT.

This clonotype was seen a handful of times. V gene TRBV6-5 combines with J gene TRBJ1-1, with 7 bases aligning to TRBD1. CDR3 length: 11 residues. Germline V CDR1 and CDR2: MNHEY, SVGAGI. The J segment lost 8 bases and the V segment lost 6 bases, leaving 3 bases of the junction unmatched. This chain's CDR3 is CASRGQLEAFF. CDR3 DNA sequence: TGTGCCAGCAGGGGACAGCTCGAAGCTTTCTTT.

The chain couples TRBV9 to TRBJ2-5; the match to TRBD2 covers 11 bases. Looked up from germline, CDR1 is SGDLS and CDR2 is YYNGEE. V dropped 3 bases and J dropped 3; count of bases not matched to a gene: 1. This CDR3 is 14 amino acids long. This chain's CDR3 is CASSASGGKETQYF. The CDR3 DNA sequence: TGTGCCAGCAGCGCTAGCGGGGGGAAAGAGACCCAGTACTTC.

J is TRBJ1-5 and V is TRBV4-2; 7 nucleotides match TRBD1. This CDR3 is 15 amino acids long. Germline V CDR1 and CDR2: LGHNA, YNFKEQ. V gave up 1 base and J gave up 5 bases; unmatched junction bases: 5. The CDR3 DNA sequence: TGTGCCAGCAGCCAAGCAACAGGGGTCGATCAGCCCCAGCATTTT. Protein: CASSQATGVDQPQHF.

This chain connects TRBV5-1 to TRBJ1-1; a weak D match, TRBD1 (5 bases). The CDR3 length is 15 residues. V lost 0 bases and J lost 12, with 21 bases in between. Germline CDR1 SGHRS, CDR2 YFSETQ. DNA for the CDR3: TGCGCCAGCAGCTTGGAACCCCGACAGCAGGAGAAACCTTTCTTT. Its translation: CASSLEPRQQEKPFF.

The rearrangement uses TRBV18 and TRBJ2-3; 13 bases align to TRBD2. The CDR3 has 16 residues. Germline assignment: CDR1 KGHSH and CDR2 LQKENI. The V gene end was trimmed by 8 bases and the J gene end by 7 bases; junction bases not matched to a gene: 12. In DNA form, the CDR3 reads TGTGCCAGCGACCCGACTAGCGGGGGGCCGGGGAATACGCAGTATTTT. This sequence encodes CASDPTSGGPGNTQYF.

The chain uses TRBV7-2 and TRBJ2-5; 9 bases are shared with TRBD2. Germline V gene sequence: CDR1 SGHTA, CDR2 FQGNSA. Trimming removed 7 bases from V and 2 bases from J; junction bases left unmatched: 5. This CDR3 is built from 14 residues. The CDR3 region is CASKMAGGQETQYF. The CDR3 DNA follows: TGTGCCAGCAAAATGGCGGGGGGGCAAGAGACCCAGTACTTC.

The chain uses TRBV7-6 and TRBJ2-7; D is unclear. Germline values: CDR1 SGHVS, CDR2 FNYEAQ. V was clipped by 5 bases and J by 6 bases, with 14 bases between them. The CDR3 contains 13 residues. CDR3 sequence: CASSLDPSREQYF. As DNA, the CDR3 is TGTGCCAGCAGCCTAGACCCGTCACGCGAGCAGTACTTC.

This clonotype was seen many times. The CDR3 protein is CASGWDEQFF. For the CDR3, the DNA is TGTGCCAGTGGATGGGATGAGCAGTTCTTC. V usage is TRBV9 and J usage is TRBJ2-1; D is unclear. Trimming stripped 8 bases from V and 8 bases from J, with 8 bases between. This CDR3 has 10 residues. Germline CDR1 and CDR2: SGDLS and YYNGEE.

The chain employs TRBV12-3 or TRBV12-4 and TRBJ1-3; no firm D call. The ends were cut back, 2 bases at V and 0 bases at J, with 8 bases in the middle. The CDR3 is 15 residues long. CDR3 sequence (DNA): TGTGCCAGCAGTTTACACGTCTACTCTGGAAACACCATATATTTT. Its translation: CASSLHVYSGNTIYF.

The chain joins TRBV19 to TRBJ2-1; D perhaps matches TRBD2 (5 bases). The V gene lost 2 bases and the J gene lost 9 bases, with 17 bases spanning the gap. The CDR3 covers 15 residues. Germline CDR1 and CDR2: LNHDA and SQIVND (reference sequence). In DNA form, the CDR3 reads TGTGCCAGTAGTATAATGCAGGTCTTGGCGGGTGAGCAGTTCTTC. Protein: CASSIMQVLAGEQFF.

V gene TRBV7-2 combines with J gene TRBJ2-7, with D possibly being TRBD2 (5 bases). With 10 bases removed from V and 4 bases from J, the gap between germline ends came to 11 bases. The CDR3 is 11 amino acids. CDR1 and CDR2 from the germline V gene are SGHTA and FQGNSA. In DNA form, the CDR3 reads TGTGCCATCGGGGTGGGGTACGAGCAGTACTTC. Protein: CAIGVGYEQYF.

The rearrangement links TRBV29-1 to TRBJ2-5, with no clear D. CDR1 is SQVTM and CDR2 is ANQGSEA in the germline V gene. There are 13 residues in the CDR3. V shed 2 bases and J shed 1 base, with 8 bases lying between them. The CDR3 region has the DNA TGCAGCGTTGAACATGGATTCCAAGAGACCCAGTACTTC. As protein: CSVEHGFQETQYF.

This chain links TRBV4-1 with TRBJ1-2, with a tentative D call TRBD1 (5 bases). The V gene's germline CDR1 is MGHRA and CDR2 YSYEKL. This CDR3 contains 15 residues. The V and J ends lost 1 base and 2 bases respectively, with 11 bases between them. The CDR3 here is CASSQAGTDNYGYTF. In nucleotides, the CDR3 is TGCGCCAGCAGCCAAGCCGGGACGGACAACTATGGCTACACCTTC.

This clonotype has only a few counts. The chain links TRBV10-3 to TRBJ1-2; D ambiguous. Germline assignment: CDR1 ENHRY and CDR2 SYGVKD. The CDR3 runs 13 residues. The V gene lost 5 bases and the J gene lost 4 bases, with 11 bases spanning the gap. CDR3 sequence: CAISPGGRYGYTF. DNA of the CDR3: TGTGCCATCAGTCCGGGAGGCCGCTATGGCTACACCTTC.

This clonotype was observed a handful of times. The gene calls are TRBV7-2 and TRBJ2-5; no clear D. Looked up from germline, CDR1 is SGHTA and CDR2 is FQGNSA. There are 12 residues in the CDR3. Trimming stripped 0 bases from V and 7 bases from J, with 6 bases between. The CDR3 protein is CASSLAGTTQYF. The CDR3 nucleotides read TGTGCCAGCAGCTTAGCGGGAACGACCCAGTACTTC.

The chain has TRBV4-2 and TRBJ1-2; TRBD1 agrees at 7 bases. The CDR3 contains 14 residues. Germline CDR1 and CDR2: LGHNA and YNFKEQ. The J segment lost 4 bases and the V segment lost 1 base, leaving 3 bases of the junction unmatched. DNA of the CDR3: TGTGCCAGCAGCCAAGGGACAGGACTCTATGGCTACACCTTC. Translating gives CASSQGTGLYGYTF.

This clonotype was observed a handful of times. At one of its ends the junction is not consistent with the germline gene, which may arise from a read error. This chain joins TRBV12-3 or TRBV12-4 and TRBJ2-5; no clear D gene. The CDR3 runs to 12 residues. CDR3 in amino acids: CASSLGFPKQNF. The DNA for the CDR3 is TGTGCCAGCAGTTTAGGGTTTCCCAAACAGAACTTC.

This clonotype was found a few times. V usage is TRBV7-8 and J usage is TRBJ1-1; 7 nucleotides line up with TRBD1. The V and J ends lost 7 bases and 4 bases, in that order; junction bases with no gene match: 6. The CDR3 is made up of 13 amino acids. The germline V gene encodes CDR1 SGHVS and CDR2 FQNEAQ. The CDR3: CASTIQGGTEAFF. In nucleotides, the CDR3 is TGTGCCAGCACCATCCAGGGGGGCACTGAAGCTTTCTTT.

The chain carries TRBV28 and TRBJ2-5, with D perhaps matching TRBD2 (5 bases). The CDR3 is made up of 15 amino acids. From germline, CDR1 is MDHEN and CDR2 SYDVKM. V was pared by 8 bases and J by 0 bases, with 16 bases between. The CDR3 loop is CASRMLDSHQETQYF. CDR3 in DNA: TGTGCCAGCCGCATGTTGGACTCACACCAAGAGACCCAGTACTTC.

This clonotype appeared a single time. The chain has TRBV7-2 and TRBJ1-2; the match to TRBD1 covers 10 bases. Germline V gene data show CDR1 as SGHTA and CDR2 as FQGNSA. Unmatched junction bases numbered 9, after V lost 7 bases and J lost 4 bases. CDR3 length: 15 amino acids. The CDR3 here is CASTLDRGISYGYTF. In nucleotides, the CDR3 is TGTGCCAGCACCTTGGACAGGGGGATATCCTATGGCTACACCTTC.

The sample holds a few counts of this clonotype. The V call is TRBV24-1, the J call TRBJ2-5; D unresolved. The germline gives CDR1 KGHDR, CDR2 SFDVKD. The CDR3 length is 12 residues. V lost 5 bases and J lost 4, with 7 bases in between. The CDR3 sequence: CATSGRGETQYF. The CDR3 region has the DNA TGTGCCACCAGTGGGAGAGGAGAGACCCAGTACTTC.